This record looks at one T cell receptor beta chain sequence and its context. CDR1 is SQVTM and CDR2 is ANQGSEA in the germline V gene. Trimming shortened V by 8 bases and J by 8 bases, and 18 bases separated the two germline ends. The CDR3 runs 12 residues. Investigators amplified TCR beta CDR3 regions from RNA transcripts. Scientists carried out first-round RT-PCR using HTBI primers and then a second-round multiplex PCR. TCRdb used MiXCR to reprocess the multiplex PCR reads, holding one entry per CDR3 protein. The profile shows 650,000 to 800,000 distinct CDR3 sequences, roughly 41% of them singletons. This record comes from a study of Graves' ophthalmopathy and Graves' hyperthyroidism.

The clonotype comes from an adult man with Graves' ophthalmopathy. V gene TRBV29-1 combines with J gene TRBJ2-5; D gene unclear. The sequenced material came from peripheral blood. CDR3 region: CSLGRIRNTQYF. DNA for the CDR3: TGCAGCTTGGGTCGGATCCGGAACACCCAGTACTTC.